Below, 20 T cell receptor beta chains from the same sample are listed, as sequenced in a study of cytomegalovirus exposure and HLA in healthy donors (dated by TCRdb to between 2016 and 2019). Receptor amplification or capture employed the immunoSEQ multiplex PCR assay. For the multiplex PCR, a mixture combining 60 forward primers for TCR Vbeta segments and 13 reverse primers for TCR Jbeta segments was used. TCRdb mirrors the immuneACCESS table, restricted to in-frame sequences. Some clones are absent from its copies; in checked studies, under half trace to an unresolved V gene, and the reason for the others is unknown. The sample table holds fewer than 140,000 clones, of which over 55% were seen once. 2.5% to 3.5% of the sample lies in the top ten. The sample comprised PBMCs. Receptors were obtained from a female donor in good health and CMV-seronegative.

The chain links TRBV14 to TRBJ2-3, with 13 bases that match TRBD2. CDR1 and CDR2 from the germline V gene are SGHDN and FVKESK. The V segment lost 3 bases and the J segment 10 bases; nucleotides outside the gene matches: 10. The CDR3 is 16 amino acids. Written as DNA, the CDR3 is TGTGCCAGCAGCCAGGGACTAGCGGGATATGGAGCCCCGCAGTATTTT. Its protein product is CASSQGLAGYGAPQYF.

The J gene is TRBJ1-3, the V gene TRBV7-9, with 7 bases lining up with TRBD1. Germline values: CDR1 SEHNR, CDR2 FQNEAQ (reference sequence). There are 16 residues in the CDR3. Unmatched junction bases numbered 6, after V lost 4 bases and J lost 0 bases. Here the CDR3 reads CASSSGTAVSGNTIYF. The CDR3 region has the DNA TGTGCCAGCAGCTCCGGGACAGCGGTCTCTGGAAACACCATATATTTT. Based on the CDR3 plus reference TRBV7-9 and TRBJ1-3, the full variable domain is DTGVSQNPRHKITKRGQNVTFRCDPISEHNRLYWYRQTLGQGPEFLTYFQNEAQLEKSRLLSDRFSAERPKGSFSTLEIQRTEQGDSAMYLCASSSGTAVSGNTIYFGEGSWLTVV.

The chain employs TRBV13 and TRBJ1-2; 7 bases are shared with TRBD1. The germline gives CDR1 PRHDT, CDR2 FYEKMQ (reference sequence). V lost 5 bases and J lost 2; bases outside the gene matches: 5. CDR3 length: 14 amino acids. CDR3 sequence (DNA): TGTGCCAGCAGCGCCGGGACAGCCAACTATGGCTACACCTTC. This gives the protein CASSAGTANYGYTF.

The chain combines TRBV15 with TRBJ2-2; perhaps TRBD2 as D (6 bases). The CDR3 extends over 15 amino acids. Germline V gene sequence: CDR1 LNHNV, CDR2 YYDKDF (reference sequence). V was trimmed by 1 base and J by 3 bases, leaving 9 bases between them. DNA of the CDR3: TGTGCCACCAGCAGAGGTCGGGAGTACACCGGGGAGCTGTTTTTT. It codes for CATSRGREYTGELFF.

The chain couples TRBV9 to TRBJ2-1; 9 positions agree with TRBD2. The germline CDR1 and CDR2 sequences are SGDLS and YYNGEE. The CDR3 covers 14 residues. V was clipped by 2 bases and J by 8 bases; unmatched bases: 5. CDR3 residues: CASSVSGSIDEQFF. The CDR3 DNA follows: TGTGCCAGCAGCGTTAGCGGGAGTATCGATGAGCAGTTCTTC. The full variable domain, completed using reference TRBV9 and TRBJ2-1, is DSGVTQTPKHLITATGQRVTLRCSPRSGDLSVYWYQQSLDQGLQFLIQYYNGEERAKGNILERFSAQQFPDLHSELNLSSLELGDSALYFCASSVSGSIDEQFFGPGTRLTVL.

This clone was seen more than once but under ten times. V and J are TRBV21-1 and TRBJ1-5; no DNA check was done on the table's D call, TRBD1. TRBV21-1 is reported as a pseudogene. The CDR3 length is 16 residues. The DNA for the CDR3 is TGTGCCAGCAGCGCCCGACAGGACAGGGAAGGTCAGCCCCAGCATTTT. It yields the protein CASSARQDREGQPQHF.

This chain links TRBV28 with TRBJ2-5; the match to TRBD2 covers 8 bases. Germline-derived CDR1 and CDR2 are MDHEN and SYDVKM. This CDR3 comprises 12 residues. The V gene end was trimmed by 8 bases and the J gene end by 5 bases; junction bases not matched to a gene: 4. CDR3 sequence reads: CASDSGVETQYF. In DNA form, the CDR3 reads TGTGCCAGCGATAGCGGGGTGGAGACCCAGTACTTC.

This rearrangement joins TRBV7-2 to TRBJ1-6; D may be TRBD1 (5 bases). Germline assignment: CDR1 SGHTA and CDR2 FQGNSA. This CDR3 is 17 amino acids long. V lost 4 bases and J 5 bases, leaving 18 bases between the germline ends. The CDR3 spells CASSSGLRGRNNSPLHF. CDR3 DNA sequence: TGTGCCAGCAGCTCGGGACTTCGGGGTAGAAATAATTCACCCCTCCACTTT.

This clone was recorded a few times. V usage is TRBV5-1 and J usage is TRBJ2-3; no reliable D call. This CDR3 has 15 amino acids. The germline gives CDR1 SGHRS, CDR2 YFSETQ. Trimming shortened V by 0 bases and J by 0 bases, and 8 bases separated the two germline ends. In DNA, the CDR3 is TGCGCCAGCAGCTTGGACAGTAAAAGCACAGATACGCAGTATTTT. This sequence encodes CASSLDSKSTDTQYF.

The genes are TRBV13 and TRBJ2-7, with D tentatively TRBD1 (8 bases). The V and J ends lost 3 bases and 2 bases respectively, with 14 bases between them. Germline assignment: CDR1 PRHDT and CDR2 FYEKMQ (reference sequence). The CDR3 runs to 15 residues. CDR3 sequence: CASSFGQGGTYEQYF. The CDR3 nucleotides are TGTGCCAGCAGCTTTGGACAGGGAGGGACCTACGAGCAGTACTTC. Filled out from reference TRBV13 and TRBJ2-7, the complete variable domain reads AAGVIQSPRHLIKEKRETATLKCYPIPRHDTVYWYQQGPGQDPQFLISFYEKMQSDKGSIPDRFSAQQFSDYHSELNMSSLELGDSALYFCASSFGQGGTYEQYFGPGTRLTVT.

The chain combines TRBV6-5 with TRBJ1-1, with D perhaps TRBD1 (6 bases). There are 15 residues in the CDR3. Germline CDR1 MNHEY, CDR2 SVGAGI. The V end was cut by 3 bases, the J end by 4 bases, with 15 bases between. The CDR3 region is CASSYPPDRRTEAFF. In nucleotides, the CDR3 is TGTGCCAGCAGTTATCCCCCTGACAGGCGCACTGAAGCTTTCTTT.

The V and J genes are TRBV6-1 and TRBJ2-7; 7 bases fit TRBD1. V lost 3 bases and J lost 2; bases outside the gene matches: 7. The CDR3 has 15 amino acids. Germline values: CDR1 MNHNS, CDR2 SASEGT. The CDR3 nucleotides are TGTGCCAGCAGTGAGATTATTGGGACAGCCTACGAGCAGTACTTC. Its protein is CASSEIIGTAYEQYF.

The chain is built from TRBV29-1 and TRBJ1-1; no clear D. Germline CDR1 reads SQVTM; CDR2 reads ANQGSEA. The CDR3 consists of 13 residues. The ends were cut back, 6 bases at V and 1 base at J, with 12 bases in the middle. CDR3 amino acids: CSVQAFGNTEAFF. The CDR3 DNA is TGCAGCGTGCAGGCGTTCGGGAACACTGAAGCTTTCTTT.

The chain is built from TRBV2 and TRBJ2-7; 7 bases agree with TRBD1. The junction had 5 bases not matched to a gene; V was cut back by 6 bases and J by 6 bases. CDR3 length equals 12 residues. Per the germline V gene, CDR1 is SNHLY and CDR2 is FYNNEI. CDR3 protein: CASSRQGGEQYF. The DNA of the CDR3 is TGTGCCAGCAGCAGACAGGGTGGCGAGCAGTACTTC.

This chain joins TRBV5-4 and TRBJ2-3; tentatively, D is TRBD2 (6 bases). V lost 2 bases, J lost 3 bases, and 10 bases lay in between. The V gene's germline CDR1 is SGHNT and CDR2 YYREEE (reference sequence). This CDR3 region has 14 residues. The CDR3 DNA reads as TGTGCCAGCAGCTTTTTACGGGGGACAGATACGCAGTATTTT. It encodes CASSFLRGTDTQYF.

The genes are TRBV28 and TRBJ2-1, with 10 bases identical to TRBD2. The germline V gene has CDR1 MDHEN and CDR2 SYDVKM. V was clipped by 4 bases and J by 7 bases; unmatched bases: 7. The CDR3 has 15 amino acids. The chain's CDR3 is CASSSQREGLNEQFF. The CDR3, as DNA: TGTGCCAGCAGTTCGCAGCGGGAGGGCCTGAATGAGCAGTTCTTC.

This clone occurred a few times. The chain uses TRBV6-6 and TRBJ1-4; 11 bases are shared with TRBD1. Per germline, CDR1 MNHNY and CDR2 SVGAGI (reference sequence). CDR3 length: 15 amino acids. J gave up 8 bases and V 5 bases, and 7 bases lay outside the gene matches. The CDR3 region is CASSPGQGAREKLFF. CDR3 nucleotide sequence: TGTGCCAGCAGTCCCGGACAGGGGGCGAGGGAAAAACTGTTTTTT.

The CDR3 bases are TGTGCCAGCAGTTACGTAGGACAGGCTAGTCAGCCCCAGCATTTT. Encoded protein: CASSYVGQASQPQHF. V gene TRBV6-6 combines with J gene TRBJ1-5; 7 bases line up with TRBD1. The CDR3 covers 15 residues. Germline V CDR1 and CDR2: MNHNY, SVGAGI (reference sequence). Losses at the gene ends were 2 bases for V and 6 bases for J; bases not matched to a gene: 7.

The chain employs TRBV5-5 and TRBJ1-2; 8 nucleotides line up with TRBD1. V lost 7 bases and J lost 8; bases outside the gene matches: 22. Germline V gene sequence: CDR1 SGHKS, CDR2 YYEKEE (reference sequence). The CDR3 is 17 residues long. CDR3 nucleotides: TGTGCCAGCTTGCCTTCCCCCGGGACAGGCGTCAGGAGCGGCTACACCTTC. Encoded protein: CASLPSPGTGVRSGYTF.

The chain joins TRBV4-2 to TRBJ1-3; D perhaps matches TRBD1 (6 bases). Trimming removed 4 bases at V and 7 bases at J, with 17 bases between. Germline V gene lookup returns CDR1 LGHNA and CDR2 YNFKEQ. The CDR3 is 15 residues long. CDR3: CASSLHRGQQNTIYF. The DNA for the CDR3 is TGTGCCAGCAGCCTCCATCGCGGACAGCAGAACACCATATATTTT.